Many counts were recorded for the clone carrying this T cell receptor (beta chain). Its specificity is unknown. Any patient presenting with uncontrolled infection, other autoimmune disease, pregnancy or lactation was left out. The sample comes from a study of T cells in Graves' hyperthyroidism and ophthalmopathy. This CDR3 contains 15 residues. Trimming at V came to 10 bases and at J to 2 bases, leaving 9 bases not matched to a gene. Germline loops: CDR1 SNHLY, CDR2 FYNNEI. Study findings and constraints: Ophthalmopathy was model-predicted a median roughly 6.3 months pre-onset.

RNA transcripts provided the source from which TCR beta CDR3 regions were amplified. The primer set for the first-round RT-PCR of the TCR CDR3 was HTBI. TCRdb processed the multiplex PCR reads anew with MiXCR; each CDR3 protein has one entry. Of 530,000 or so distinct CDR3 sequences listed, around 42% are singletons. The receptor was derived from a woman under 30 with Graves' hyperthyroidism. Input material: peripheral blood or thyroid tissue (not recorded which). The chain joins TRBV2 to TRBJ2-5; 11 bases map to TRBD2. This CDR3 reads CAILERTSGQETQYF. The CDR3 bases are TGTGCCATCCTAGAAAGGACTAGCGGGCAAGAGACCCAGTACTTC.